The entry that follows covers one T cell receptor beta chain sequence. Antigen: not known. CDR1 SGHTA and CDR2 FQGNSA come from the germline V gene. V shed 5 bases, J shed 2 bases, and the junction held 4 bases outside the gene matches. The CDR3 totals 15 residues. The entry originates in a study of shared clonotypes between healthy human individuals. About the research overall: In total, the donors were a couple of women and a few men aged 18 to 49. Per-donor plates numbered three CD4 naive, three CD4 memory, two CD8 naive and one CD8 memory. Whole-study results and caveats: Rarefaction curves obtained for sorted subsets showed sequencing incomplete despite large depth.

Clones were sequenced by immunoSEQ multiplex PCR, and TCRdb holds only the in-frame ones, with some missing. Of about 960,000 clones in the sample, over 60% were seen once. Partitioning of CD4+ cells yielded a CD45RA+ naive subset and a CD45RA-negative memory subset. This clonotype was sampled from a man aged 18 to 29 in good health. V is TRBV7-2 and J is TRBJ2-7, with 12 bases lining up with TRBD2. Source material: memory CD4+ T cells sorted from blood. The subset: CD45RA-negative fraction. The CDR3 region has the DNA TGTGCCAGCAGCCAACGACTAGCGGGAGCCTACGAGCAGTACTTC. Translating gives CASSQRLAGAYEQYF.